Given below is one TCR beta chain in context. The CDR3 has 13 amino acids. Germline V CDR1 and CDR2: LGHNA, YSLEER. Trimming took 4 bases from V and 5 from J, leaving 11 bases between them. Only in-frame clones appear in the TCRdb table, and some are missing; sequencing was by immunoSEQ multiplex PCR. The profile shows about 300,000 clones, around 89% of them singletons. This sample was taken from a study of blood T cell repertoires in COVID-19. Looking at the study overall: Some COVID-19 samples were acute and others convalescent; all came from the United States, Italy and Spain.

Sequenced input: peripheral blood. The chain carries TRBV4-3 and TRBJ1-1, with D tentatively TRBD1 (5 bases). The source of this sequence is a woman in her forties or fifties with COVID-19, enrolled during active disease. The CDR3 coding sequence is TGCGCCAGCAGCCCCTTGGAGGGGACTGAAGCTTTCTTT. It translates to CASSPLEGTEAFF.